This T cell receptor beta chain was identified during a study of T cells in tuberculosis. Study-level results: Active tuberculosis TCR-alpha repertoires lay closer to GMM-specific TCRs than IGRA-negative controls, suggesting clonal expansion. GEM motif frequencies gave 70% accuracy; the GMM repertoire gave 85% to 90%. Active tuberculosis patients had shorter CDR3-alpha; the beta difference was nonsignificant.

The V gene's germline CDR1 is MNHEY and CDR2 SMNVEV (reference sequence). CDR3 length: 16 amino acids. The germline V and J ends were trimmed by 2 bases and 5 bases, with 18 bases remaining between them. Repertoires were generated with immunoSEQ multiplex PCR, while TCRdb's copy carries only in-frame clones and drops some. This table has roughly 41,000 clones, almost 95% appearing once. A note on this clone: What it binds is unknown.

The chain is built from TRBV27 and TRBJ2-5, with a tentative D call TRBD1 (7 bases). The source material was PBMCs. This TCR was recovered from a donor between 10 and 35 years old with latent tuberculosis or without tuberculosis infection. Some clones in this sample may be carry-over from other donors' samples. CDR3 region: CASSLPRRRGHETQYF. The CDR3 coding sequence is TGTGCCAGCAGTTTACCCCGGAGGAGGGGGCACGAGACCCAGTACTTC.